This T cell receptor beta chain was sequenced in a study of T cells after yellow fever vaccination. The CDR3 is 14 residues long. V was pared by 0 bases and J by 10 bases, with 10 bases between. CDR1 and CDR2 from the germline V gene are MGHRA and YSYEKL. TCRdb processed the 5' RACE reads anew with MiXCR; each CDR3 protein has one entry. The sample lists a few hundred thousand distinct CDR3 sequences, about 5.2% occurring once. The chain has TRBV4-1 and TRBJ1-6; D is unclear. The sequences come from CD4+ T cells sorted from PBMCs, collected on the day of the yellow fever booster vaccination. The sequence was obtained from a man between 18 and 29 years old who received the YFV17D yellow fever vaccine. The CDR3 loop is CASSQDSSWSPLHF. The CDR3, as DNA: TGCGCCAGCAGCCAAGATAGCTCGTGGTCACCCCTCCACTTT.